One sample yielded the 25 T cell receptor beta chains listed below, sequenced in a study of response to subunit inactivated influenza vaccine. TCRdb analysed the RT-PCR reads with MiXCR anew, one entry per CDR3 protein. The sample comprises over 450,000 distinct CDR3 sequences, under 15% of which are singletons, and roughly 14% rests with the top ten. The sequenced sample was PBMCs from blood, obtained more than 35 days after vaccination. Receptors originate from a man aged 45-65 years who received an inactivated influenza vaccine.

The genes are TRBV21-1 and TRBJ2-7; the table's D call, TRBD1, has no DNA check behind it. TRBV21-1 is flagged as a pseudogene. The CDR3 extends over 13 amino acids. CDR3 in DNA: TGTGCCAGCAGCAAAAGCCGGGGATACGAGCAGTACTTC. Translation gives CASSKSRGYEQYF.

The gene calls are TRBV11-2 and TRBJ2-7; TRBD1 matches 10 bases. The CDR3 is made up of 15 amino acids. Per germline, CDR1 SGHAT and CDR2 FQNNGV. V was pared by 5 bases and J by 2 bases, with 6 bases of the junction left unmatched. DNA for the CDR3: TGTGCCAGCAGCATGGACAGGGGGTCCCCCTACGAGCAGTACTTC. It translates to CASSMDRGSPYEQYF.

V is TRBV12-3 or TRBV12-4 and J is TRBJ2-3, with 15 bases fitting TRBD2. CDR3 length: 17 amino acids. J was trimmed by 0 bases and V by 5 bases; bases with no gene match: 3. CDR3 residues: CASSRTSGGVSTDTQYF. The CDR3 bases are TGTGCCAGCAGTCGGACTAGCGGGGGGGTTAGCACAGATACGCAGTATTTT.

This clonotype was observed at least ten times. The chain combines TRBV4-3 with TRBJ2-1; the D gene is possibly TRBD2 (5 bases). Trimming took off 4 bases at V and 5 bases at J, with 18 bases between the two ends. Per germline, CDR1 LGHNA and CDR2 YSLEER. The CDR3 runs 16 residues. CDR3 bases: TGCGCCAGCAGCCGAGGGATGCTACCCCAACACAATGAGCAGTTCTTC. Its protein is CASSRGMLPQHNEQFF.

The gene calls are TRBV5-1 and TRBJ2-7; TRBD2 matches at 7 bases. This CDR3 region has 16 residues. The germline gives CDR1 SGHRS, CDR2 YFSETQ. Germline trimming cut 4 bases from V and 1 base from J; bases unmatched to any gene: 11. The CDR3 is CASSMGIQRGSYEQYF. The CDR3 DNA follows: TGCGCCAGCAGCATGGGAATTCAGCGGGGATCCTACGAGCAGTACTTC.

This clonotype was seen a few times. The CDR3 coding sequence is TGTGCCAGCAGCGCATTCTACGAGCAGTACTTC. This encodes CASSAFYEQYF. The chain has TRBV14 and TRBJ2-7; D unclear. This CDR3 has 11 amino acids. CDR1 and CDR2 (germline): SGHDN, FVKESK. V gave up 5 bases and J gave up 3 bases, with 5 bases separating them.

The chain links TRBV6-1 to TRBJ2-1; unclear D gene. The CDR3 totals 14 residues. V lost 8 bases, J lost 1 base, and 12 bases lay in between. Germline loops: CDR1 MNHNS, CDR2 SASEGT. The DNA for the CDR3 is TGTGCCAGCCGACGTACGGATTCCTACAATGAGCAGTTCTTC. Its protein product is CASRRTDSYNEQFF.

The V gene is TRBV5-1, the J gene TRBJ2-1; TRBD2 matches 10 bases. The germline V gene encodes CDR1 SGHRS and CDR2 YFSETQ. The CDR3 contains 16 residues. The J segment lost 4 bases and the V segment lost 1 base, leaving 5 bases of the junction unmatched. The DNA of the CDR3 is TGCGCCAGCAGCTTGTGGAGCGGGGGGGCTTACAATGAGCAGTTCTTC. Encoded protein: CASSLWSGGAYNEQFF. The full variable domain, in which reference TRBV5-1 and TRBJ2-1 provide the parts outside the CDR3, is KAGVTQTPRYLIKTRGQQVTLSCSPISGHRSVSWYQQTPGQGLQFLFEYFSETQRNKGNFPGRFSGRQFSNSRSEMNVSTLELGDSALYLCASSLWSGGAYNEQFFGPGTRLTVL.

This chain joins TRBV29-1 and TRBJ1-2, with 7 nucleotides matching TRBD1. Germline V gene sequence: CDR1 SQVTM, CDR2 ANQGSEA. V was clipped by 7 bases and J by 2 bases; unmatched bases: 4. CDR3 length: 12 amino acids. DNA of the CDR3: TGCAGCGGAGGGGGACAGAACTATGGCTACACCTTC. It yields the protein CSGGGQNYGYTF.

This clonotype occurred many times. This sequence joins TRBV5-5 and TRBJ1-5; D not resolved. The CDR3 is made up of 13 amino acids. V was cut by 4 bases and J by 3 bases, with 8 bases left in between. CDR1 is SGHKS, CDR2 YYEKEE, per germline (reference sequence). The CDR3 is CASSRSPNQPQHF. The DNA for the CDR3 is TGTGCCAGCAGCCGGTCCCCCAATCAGCCCCAGCATTTT.

This clonotype occurred a few times. This chain joins TRBV7-2 and TRBJ2-2; 7 bases agree with TRBD1. The J segment lost 1 base and the V segment lost 3 bases, leaving 2 bases of the junction unmatched. Germline CDR1 reads SGHTA; CDR2 reads FQGNSA. The CDR3 totals 15 residues. The CDR3 loop reads CASSFWTGNTGELFF. Written as DNA, the CDR3 is TGTGCCAGCAGCTTCTGGACAGGGAACACCGGGGAGCTGTTTTTT.

The chain links TRBV28 to TRBJ2-7; D possibly corresponds to TRBD1 (6 bases). Per the germline V gene, CDR1 is MDHEN and CDR2 is SYDVKM. This CDR3 contains 14 residues. Trimming removed 5 bases from V and 2 bases from J, with 13 bases in between. The CDR3 DNA follows: TGTGCCAGCAGTCGGGGTTGGGGGCCCTACGAGCAGTACTTC. Translation gives CASSRGWGPYEQYF.

This clonotype was seen a few times. V and J are TRBV10-3 and TRBJ1-1; no definite D call. CDR3 length equals 14 residues. Per the germline V gene, CDR1 is ENHRY and CDR2 is SYGVKD. Trimming pared 0 bases from V and 0 bases from J, leaving 5 bases between. The CDR3: CAISESTVNTEAFF. The DNA for the CDR3 is TGTGCCATCAGTGAGTCCACAGTGAACACTGAAGCTTTCTTT.

This clonotype was counted between two and nine times. The J gene is TRBJ2-5, the V gene TRBV20-1, with 9 bases aligning to TRBD2. After removal of 1 base from V and 2 bases from J, the junction contained 8 bases not matched to a gene. The CDR3 runs to 16 residues. Germline assignment: CDR1 DFQATT and CDR2 SNEGSKA (reference sequence). CDR3 nucleotides: TGCAGTGCTAGAGTTTTTAGCGGGGGATCACAAGAGACCCAGTACTTC. It encodes CSARVFSGGSQETQYF.

This clonotype was recorded a few times. The chain couples TRBV20-1 to TRBJ2-3; D is unresolved. V lost 4 bases and J 1 base, leaving 15 bases between the germline ends. The CDR3 is 15 residues long. Per the germline V gene, CDR1 is DFQATT and CDR2 is SNEGSKA (reference sequence). CDR3 in amino acids: CSAMPPGRGTDTQYF. Here the CDR3 DNA reads TGCAGTGCTATGCCGCCCGGTCGGGGCACAGATACGCAGTATTTT.

This clonotype was counted a few times. The chain employs TRBV12-3 or TRBV12-4 and TRBJ2-6, with D possibly being TRBD1 or TRBD2 (5 bases each). The V end was cut by 11 bases, the J end by 6 bases, with 29 bases between. CDR3 length equals 18 residues. The CDR3 protein is CALSLGWGPMTEANVLTF. In DNA form, the CDR3 reads TGTGCCCTCAGTTTGGGGTGGGGACCAATGACTGAGGCCAACGTCCTGACTTTC.

This clonotype was seen a few times. This chain links TRBV21-1 with TRBJ2-7; TRBD1 is the table's D call and was not checked against the DNA. TRBV21-1 is labeled a pseudogene. The CDR3 is 15 residues long. Here the CDR3 reads CASSADRGENYEQYF. CDR3 in DNA: TGTGCCAGCAGCGCAGACAGGGGCGAAAACTACGAGCAGTACTTC.

This sequence joins TRBV7-2 and TRBJ2-5; 14 bases map to TRBD2. Trimming at V came to 5 bases and at J to 3 bases, leaving 5 bases not matched to a gene. Germline-derived CDR1 and CDR2 are SGHTA and FQGNSA. The CDR3 length is 16 residues. The CDR3 DNA is TGTGCCAGCAGCACCGGGACTAGCGGGAGTGAAGAGACCCAGTACTTC. Protein: CASSTGTSGSEETQYF.

The V and J genes are TRBV6-1 and TRBJ2-7, with 8 bases lining up with TRBD1. The CDR3 totals 15 residues. The germline V gene encodes CDR1 MNHNS and CDR2 SASEGT. J gave up 2 bases and V 4 bases, and 7 bases lay outside the gene matches. CDR3 loop: CASSVTGGIPYEQYF. CDR3 in DNA: TGTGCCAGCAGTGTCACAGGGGGAATCCCCTACGAGCAGTACTTC.

In this sample, this clonotype turned up many times. The chain combines TRBV5-1 with TRBJ2-5; 10 nucleotides align to TRBD1. Germline trimming cut 3 bases from V and 2 bases from J; bases unmatched to any gene: 1. Germline CDR1 reads SGHRS; CDR2 reads YFSETQ. This CDR3 contains 14 residues. The CDR3 DNA reads as TGCGCCAGCAGCTGGGGACAGGGGCAAGAGACCCAGTACTTC. This encodes CASSWGQGQETQYF.

The CDR3 loop reads CASSRSADQPQHF. In DNA, the CDR3 is TGTGCCAGCAGCCGGTCAGCAGATCAGCCCCAGCATTTT. The genes are TRBV3-1 and TRBJ1-5; no clear D gene. V lost 4 bases, J lost 5 bases, and 9 bases lay in between. CDR1 is LGHDT, CDR2 YNNKEL, per germline (reference sequence). The CDR3 loop spans 13 amino acids.

This clonotype was observed a handful of times. V is TRBV6-6 and J is TRBJ2-7; D perhaps matches TRBD2 (5 bases). Trimming took 6 bases from V and 4 from J, leaving 13 bases between them. This CDR3 is 13 amino acids long. Germline V CDR1 and CDR2: MNHNY, SVGAGI (reference sequence). DNA of the CDR3: TGTGCCAGCAGACCACGAACGGGGTACGAGCAGTACTTC. Its protein product is CASRPRTGYEQYF.

The gene calls are TRBV7-2 and TRBJ2-7; no reliable D call. This CDR3 contains 15 residues. V was shortened by 1 base and J by 3 bases, with 13 bases between the two germline ends. Germline V gene data show CDR1 as SGHTA and CDR2 as FQGNSA. The CDR3 loop reads CASSLDLALGYEQYF. CDR3 nucleotide sequence: TGTGCCAGCAGCTTAGACCTCGCGTTAGGCTACGAGCAGTACTTC.

By sample share, this clonotype is medium-sized. The rearrangement joins TRBV20-1 to TRBJ1-1; D remains unclear. V was pared by 6 bases and J by 4 bases, with 12 bases between. The germline gives CDR1 DFQATT, CDR2 SNEGSKA (reference sequence). This CDR3 is 12 amino acids long. Written as DNA, the CDR3 is TGCAGTGCAGTGCCGATGCGCACTGAAGCTTTCTTT. Its translation is CSAVPMRTEAFF.

Ten or more counts support this clonotype. This chain connects TRBV5-5 to TRBJ2-1; perhaps TRBD1 as D (6 bases). Deletions cut 0 bases from V and 2 bases from J, with 12 bases between. The CDR3 sequence is 16 residues long. Germline CDR1 SGHKS, CDR2 YYEKEE (reference sequence). The CDR3, as DNA: TGTGCCAGCAGCTTGGATTTAACAGGGACCTACAATGAGCAGTTCTTC. It encodes CASSLDLTGTYNEQFF.